Listed here is a single T cell receptor beta chain. The record originates from a study of T cell repertoires in cytomegalovirus infection. Study background: Carrying CMV and the relevant HLA type showed in public TCR beta signatures.

V was cut by 4 bases and J by 0 bases, with 13 bases left in between. Per germline, CDR1 MNHEY and CDR2 SMNVEV (reference sequence). The CDR3 extends over 16 amino acids. Via MiXCR, TCRdb re-called the reads, giving one row per CDR3 protein. Of roughly 500,000 distinct CDR3 sequences listed, about 15% are singletons. This TCR derives from a human donor in good health (CMV status not recorded). Some clones in this sample may be carry-over from other donors' samples. The material sequenced was CD8+ T cells from PBMCs. The chain employs TRBV27 and TRBJ2-1, with TRBD2 as a possible D gene (6 bases). CDR3 sequence (DNA): TGTGCCAGCAGTTCCCCCGGGACTTCCTCCTACAATGAGCAGTTCTTC. This translates into CASSSPGTSSYNEQFF.